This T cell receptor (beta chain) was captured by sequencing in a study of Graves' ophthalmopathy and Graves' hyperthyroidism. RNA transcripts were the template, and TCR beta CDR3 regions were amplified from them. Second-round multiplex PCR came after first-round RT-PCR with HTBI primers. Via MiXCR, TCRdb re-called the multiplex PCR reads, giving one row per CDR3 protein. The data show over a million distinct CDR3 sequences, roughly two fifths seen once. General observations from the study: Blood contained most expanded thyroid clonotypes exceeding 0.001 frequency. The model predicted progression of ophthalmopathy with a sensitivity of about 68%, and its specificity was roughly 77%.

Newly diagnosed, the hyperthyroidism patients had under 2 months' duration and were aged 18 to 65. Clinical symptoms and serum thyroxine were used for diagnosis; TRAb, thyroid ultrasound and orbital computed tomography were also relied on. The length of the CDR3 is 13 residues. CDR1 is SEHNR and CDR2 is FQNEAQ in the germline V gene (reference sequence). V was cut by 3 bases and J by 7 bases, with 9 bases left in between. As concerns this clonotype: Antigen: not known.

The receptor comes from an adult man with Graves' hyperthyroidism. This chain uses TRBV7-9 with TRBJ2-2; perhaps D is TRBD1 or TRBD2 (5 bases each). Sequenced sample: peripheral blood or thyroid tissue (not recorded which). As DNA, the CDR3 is TGTGCCAGCAGCTTGGGGGAGAACGGGGAGCTGTTTTTT. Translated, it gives CASSLGENGELFF.